The T cell receptor (beta chain) under discussion was sequenced for a study of beta chain features in type 1 diabetes (dated by TCRdb to the late 2010s). In the study overall: Patients and healthy donors did not differ in mean age, gender distribution, total cell number or subset yield. Regulatory and stem cell-like memory subsets were isolated from only 8 patients and roughly eight healthy donors, whereas naive and central memory subsets came from all 28 donors. The study compared the TCRB repertoires of sorted circulating CD4+ T cell subsets in recently diagnosed type 1 diabetes patients with those in matched healthy donors. A total of 90 million to 140 million sorted cells were examined across all samples, and RNA yield correlated strongly with the number of cells per subset. Overall study outcomes, separate from this receptor: Shorter templates might be favored by PCR, yet because patient and control samples were amplified and corrected together, any such skew would affect both groups equally. Because cDNA rather than genomic DNA was sequenced, highly expressing activated cells could have been over-represented, although no difference in activation and CD3 levels was found between groups. In all four CD4+ subsets, TCRB CDR3 length was moderately but significantly shorter in type 1 diabetes patients. Because small numbers of individuals were included in the HLA sub-analyses, any influence of HLA type on TCRB rearrangement was left unresolved. At VDJ recombination sites, type 1 diabetes patients had fewer insertions and more deleted nucleotides, which implies abnormalities in thymic rearrangement. Naive, central memory and regulatory TCRB repertoires appeared to be more alike among patients than among healthy donors.

From each donor, a single peripheral blood sample of roughly 0.11 L on average was drawn into heparinised tubes. A BD FACSAria II and a panel including CD45RO, CCR7, CD25, CD127, CD95 and CD27 were used to sort naive, central memory, regulatory and stem cell-like memory CD4+ T cells. A purity above 98% was achieved for all sorted populations. PBMCs were isolated right away by Lymphoprep density gradient centrifugation and were stained directly, without culture. So that batch effects would be minimized, each experiment stained and sorted samples in pairs, pairing one healthy donor with one patient. The CDR3 measures 15 amino acids from cysteine to phenylalanine. The retained sequence is limited to the CDR3, 45 bases, with the frame set at the first base. CDR1 and CDR2 were assigned from the germline V gene as SQVTM and ANQGSEA. V is reduced by 4 bases and J by 0 bases, leaving a spacing of 12 bases between them.

All of the isolated RNA was reverse transcribed with the High Capacity cDNA Reverse Transcription Kit, so expressed TCRB transcripts were sequenced. Naive, central memory and regulatory T cell samples underwent deep immunoSEQ sequencing, averaging approximately 3.5 million total reads per sample. Sorted cells were lysed in RLT buffer, and RNA was extracted using DNase-treated RNeasy Micro or Mini kits according to cell number. Each cell subset was processed separately to prevent cross-contamination, with patient and healthy donor samples processed together. Using the immunoSEQ multiplex PCR, TCRB sequences were amplified from cDNA into 87-bp fragments spanning the CDR3 region. Amplicons were sequenced on the Illumina HiSeq platform. Processing in the source paper ran as follows. PCR bias was computationally corrected using synthetic template baselines, reads within Hamming distance 2 were collapsed, and singletons that could not be merged were discarded. By aligning reads against IMGT, V, D and J genes, CDR3 length, and insertions or deletions at six rearrangement sites were assigned. Within each subset, clonotype counts were normalized to the number of sorted cells before true diversity and Gini coefficients were calculated with the tcR R package. The overlap coefficient, calculated on TCRB nucleotide sequences, was used to quantify repertoire sharing. TCRdb took this table from immuneACCESS and kept in-frame rearrangements with V and J called. Such tables lack part of the clones; where checked against another copy, unresolved V genes explain under half of the gap, and the rest is unexplained. The DNA gave D and trimming, while V, J and clone size come from that table. The sample includes some 200,000 clones, with approximately 11% observed a single time. The biggest ten clones account for 1% to 1.5% of the sample.

About this clone: Its antigen is currently not known. It has no much larger one-base neighbor in the sample; base qualities were not kept.

The receptor was isolated from a young man in good health. The rearrangement combines TRBV29-1 with TRBJ2-2; the D gene cannot be named for sure. Input material: central memory CD4+ T cells from blood. The CDR3 here reads CSVVDGVPNTGELFF. The bases are TGCAGCGTTGTAGATGGGGTACCGAACACCGGGGAGCTGTTTTTT.